This TCR beta chain originates from a study of OX40 agonist ivuxolimab in advanced cancers. Study details: As their treatment, patients were administered ivuxolimab, an agonistic anti-OX40 (CD134) antibody.

The data were produced by immunoSEQ multiplex PCR, yet TCRdb's version contains in-frame clones alone and is incomplete. The sample has fewer than 20,000 clones; approximately 83% are singletons. Trimming cost V 4 bases and J 4 bases; bases outside gene matches: 9. The CDR3 loop spans 15 amino acids. Germline CDR1 SGHNT, CDR2 YYREEE (reference sequence). Material: CD4+ or CD8+ T cells sorted from blood, obtained in a trial of the OX40 agonist ivuxolimab. This TCR came from an adult with an advanced solid tumor such as melanoma, head and neck, liver or kidney cancer. The gene calls are TRBV5-4 and TRBJ2-5; TRBD2 agrees at 8 bases. CDR3 nucleotide sequence: TGTGCCAGCAGCCGGGCTGCGGGAGGCACAGAGACCCAGTACTTC. Amino acids: CASSRAAGGTETQYF.